This TCR beta chain was observed in a study of blood T cell repertoires in COVID-19. As for the study in general: Acute and convalescent COVID-19 specimens originated in the United States, Italy and Spain. Nucleic acid was either cDNA or gDNA, and it came from T cells, B-cell-depleted T cells, or PBMCs.

As handled by the study authors: Amplification with reference gene primers provided the estimates of nucleated cell counts. Here immunoSEQ multiplex PCR was the method, and the copy in TCRdb shows in-frame clones only, minus some. That table furnishes V, J and clone size, whereas the DNA furnished D and trimming. The data show some 510,000 clones, 88% seen once. CDR1 LNHDA and CDR2 SQIVND come from the germline V gene (reference sequence). Trimming removed 5 bases at V and 4 bases at J, with 8 bases between. This CDR3 region has 13 residues. This chain links TRBV19 with TRBJ1-4, with D tentatively TRBD1 (5 bases). This receptor was taken from a woman aged 35 to 49 who had recovered from COVID-19. Input material: PBMCs or T cells enriched from blood (not recorded which). The CDR3 protein is CASSRQLNEKLFF. The CDR3 nucleotides are TGTGCCAGTAGTCGACAGCTTAATGAAAAACTGTTTTTT.